This T cell receptor beta chain was identified in a study of T cells in Graves' hyperthyroidism and ophthalmopathy. A note on this clonotype: Its antigen remains unidentified.

Study outcomes and limitations: Blood also showed most of the thyroid clonotypes that were expanded above 0.001. With a median lead of about six months before onset, the model predicted ophthalmopathy.

This CDR3 has 16 residues. Looked up from germline, CDR1 is MNHEY and CDR2 is SVGEGT. Losses at the gene ends were 0 bases for V and 3 bases for J; bases not matched to a gene: 8. Not enrolled were patients with uncontrolled infection, other autoimmune disease, pregnancy or lactation. Diagnostic assessment was based on clinical symptoms, serum thyroxine and TRAb, thyroid ultrasound and orbital computed tomography. Template material for amplifying TCR beta CDR3 regions consisted of RNA transcripts. First-round RT-PCR with HTBI primers amplified the TCR CDR3 region. Each CDR3 protein is one row after TCRdb ran MiXCR on the multiplex PCR reads. The sample has about 520,000 distinct CDR3 sequences; approximately 24% are singletons.

Sequenced: blood. The source of this sequence is a woman in her 30s with Graves' ophthalmopathy. V gene TRBV6-2 or TRBV6-3 combines with J gene TRBJ2-7; TRBD2 agrees at 7 bases. CDR3 nucleotides: TGTGCCAGCAGTTACTCGAAGGCTAGCGGCCTCTACGAGCAGTACTTC. Translated, it gives CASSYSKASGLYEQYF.